Each of the 4 T cell receptor beta chains below was sequenced from the same sample in a study of blood T cell repertoires in COVID-19. The data were produced by immunoSEQ multiplex PCR, yet TCRdb's version contains in-frame clones alone and is incomplete. The sample lists 98,000 or so clones, 82% occurring once. Input material: peripheral blood. The receptors were gathered from a man aged 55 to 70 with acute or convalescent COVID-19.

This clone has just one count. In DNA form, the CDR3 reads TGCAGCGTTGGGGAAGGGGGTCCTGAAGCTTTCTTT. Translated, it gives CSVGEGGPEAFF. The rearrangement joins TRBV29-1 to TRBJ1-1; D may be TRBD1 (6 bases). CDR3 size: 12 residues. Germline assignment: CDR1 SQVTM and CDR2 ANQGSEA. V lost 4 bases and J 6 bases, leaving 12 bases between the germline ends. Supplemented by reference TRBV29-1 and TRBJ1-1, the full variable domain reads SAVISQKPSRDICQRGTSLTIQCQVDSQVTMMFWYRQQPGQSLTLIATANQGSEATYESGFVIDKFPISRPNLTFSTLTVSNMSPEDSSIYLCSVGEGGPEAFFGQGTRLTVV.

The rearrangement joins TRBV3-1 (or the pseudogene TRBV3-2) to TRBJ2-1; 10 bases are a match to TRBD1. The V gene's germline CDR1 is LGHDT and CDR2 YNNKEL (reference sequence). With V trimmed by 7 bases and J by 4 bases, 4 bases remained unmatched. The CDR3 length is 14 residues. The CDR3 loop is CASTEGQGYNEQFF. For the CDR3, the DNA is TGTGCCAGCACCGAGGGACAGGGGTACAATGAGCAGTTCTTC.

The V and J genes are TRBV18 and TRBJ1-2; tentatively, D is TRBD1 (5 bases). The CDR3 sequence is 14 residues long. The germline CDR1 and CDR2 sequences are KGHSH and LQKENI. Trimming took off 6 bases at V and 1 base at J, with 12 bases between the two ends. CDR3 loop: CASSGGGNNYGYTF. The CDR3 nucleotides are TGTGCCAGCTCCGGGGGAGGTAATAACTATGGCTACACCTTC. Full variable domain (outside the CDR3, taken from reference TRBV18 and TRBJ1-2): NAGVMQNPRHLVRRRGQEARLRCSPMKGHSHVYWYRQLPEEGLKFMVYLQKENIIDESGMPKERFSAEFPKEGPSILRIQQVVRGDSAAYFCASSGGGNNYGYTFGSGTRLTVV.

The chain uses TRBV28 and TRBJ2-1, with 11 bases that match TRBD2. The J segment lost 5 bases and the V segment lost 4 bases, leaving 4 bases of the junction unmatched. This CDR3 has 15 amino acids. Germline V gene data show CDR1 as MDHEN and CDR2 as SYDVKM. The DNA of the CDR3 is TGTGCCAGCAGTTCACTAGCGGGAGTTGACAATGAGCAGTTCTTC. Translation: CASSSLAGVDNEQFF.